This TCR beta chain was recovered during a study of blood T cell repertoires in COVID-19. Overall study context: Whether acute or convalescent, the COVID-19 samples came from the United States, Italy and Spain.

In the original processing: Researchers report that nucleated cell counts were estimated from reference gene primer amplification. Some clones are missing from TCRdb's copy, which holds only in-frame ones; the method was immunoSEQ multiplex PCR. V, J and clone size are those of that table, while D and trimming were read from the DNA. The sample carries a few hundred thousand clones, approximately 87% recorded once. V shed 2 bases and J shed 4 bases, with 12 bases lying between them. This CDR3 is 14 amino acids long. Germline V gene data show CDR1 as SGHNT and CDR2 as YYREEE (reference sequence). The V call is TRBV5-4, the J call TRBJ2-5; D perhaps matches TRBD1 (7 bases). Sequencing was done on a sample of peripheral blood. This receptor was taken from a woman between 50 and 59 years old who had recovered from COVID-19. The CDR3 sequence is CASSFAGGGETQYF. The CDR3 region has the DNA TGTGCCAGCAGCTTCGCAGGGGGAGGAGAGACCCAGTACTTC.